The source of this TCR beta chain is a study of blood T cell repertoires in COVID-19. Study context: Donors in the United States, Italy and Spain gave samples during acute or convalescent COVID-19. In each case, the material was cDNA or gDNA derived from T cells, B-cell-depleted T cells, or PBMCs.

The CDR3 spans 15 residues. V shed 5 bases and J 5 bases; nucleotides not matched to a gene: 7. Germline assignment: CDR1 SNHLY and CDR2 FYNNEI. Original analysis: Reference gene primer amplification yielded estimated nucleated cell counts. TCRdb keeps only in-frame clones here, not all; method: immunoSEQ multiplex PCR. V, J and clone size are taken as reported in that table, and D and trimming were inferred from the DNA itself. This table holds 200,000 or so clones, more than 65% found once. The sample taken for sequencing was peripheral blood. The chain recombines TRBV2 with TRBJ2-5, with 11 bases aligning to TRBD1. This TCR derives from a woman in her sixties or seventies with acute or convalescent COVID-19. As DNA, the CDR3 is TGTGCCAGCAGTCGTCCGGGACAGGGGGTGGAGACCCAGTACTTC. Translating gives CASSRPGQGVETQYF.